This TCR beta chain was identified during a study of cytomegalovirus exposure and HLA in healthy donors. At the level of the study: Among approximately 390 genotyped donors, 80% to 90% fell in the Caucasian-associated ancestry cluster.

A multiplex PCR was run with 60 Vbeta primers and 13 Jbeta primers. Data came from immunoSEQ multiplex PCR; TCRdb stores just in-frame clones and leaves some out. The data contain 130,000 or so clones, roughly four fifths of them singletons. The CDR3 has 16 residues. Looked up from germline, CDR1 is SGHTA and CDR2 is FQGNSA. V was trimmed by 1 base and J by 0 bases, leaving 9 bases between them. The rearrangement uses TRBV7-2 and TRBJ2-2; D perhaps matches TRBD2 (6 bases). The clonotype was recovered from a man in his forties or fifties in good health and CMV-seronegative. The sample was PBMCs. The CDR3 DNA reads TGTGCCAGCAGCTTAGTGCGGGGAACGAACACCGGGGAGCTGTTTTTT. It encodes CASSLVRGTNTGELFF.